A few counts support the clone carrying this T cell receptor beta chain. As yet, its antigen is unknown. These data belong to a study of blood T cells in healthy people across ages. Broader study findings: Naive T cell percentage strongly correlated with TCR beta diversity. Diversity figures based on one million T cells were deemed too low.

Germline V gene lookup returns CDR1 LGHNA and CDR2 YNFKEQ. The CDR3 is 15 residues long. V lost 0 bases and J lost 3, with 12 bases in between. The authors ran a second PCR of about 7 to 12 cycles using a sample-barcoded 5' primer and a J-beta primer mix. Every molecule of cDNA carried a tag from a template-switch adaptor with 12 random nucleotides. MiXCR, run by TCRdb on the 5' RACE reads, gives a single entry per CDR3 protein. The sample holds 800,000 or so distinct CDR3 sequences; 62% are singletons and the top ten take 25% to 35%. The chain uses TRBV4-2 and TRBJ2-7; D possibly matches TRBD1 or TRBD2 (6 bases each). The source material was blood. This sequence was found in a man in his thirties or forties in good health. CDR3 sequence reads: CASSQDRGTIYEQYF. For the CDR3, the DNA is TGTGCCAGCAGCCAAGATCGGGGGACAATCTACGAGCAGTACTTC.